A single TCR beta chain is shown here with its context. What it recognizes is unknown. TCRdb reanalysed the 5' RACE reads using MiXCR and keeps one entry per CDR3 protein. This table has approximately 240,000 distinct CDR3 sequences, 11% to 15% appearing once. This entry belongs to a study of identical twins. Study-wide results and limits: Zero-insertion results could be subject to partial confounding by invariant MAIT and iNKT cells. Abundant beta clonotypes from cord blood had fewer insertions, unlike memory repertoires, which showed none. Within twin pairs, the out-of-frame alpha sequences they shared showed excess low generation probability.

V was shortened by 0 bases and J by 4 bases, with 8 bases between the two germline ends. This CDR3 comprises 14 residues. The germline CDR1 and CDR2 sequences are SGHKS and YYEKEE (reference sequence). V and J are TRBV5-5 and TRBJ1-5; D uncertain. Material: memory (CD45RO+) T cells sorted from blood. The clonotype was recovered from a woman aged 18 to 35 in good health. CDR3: CASSLAVGNQPQHF. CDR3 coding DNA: TGTGCCAGCAGCTTGGCCGTCGGGAATCAGCCCCAGCATTTT. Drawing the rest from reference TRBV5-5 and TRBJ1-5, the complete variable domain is DAGVTQSPTHLIKTRGQQVTLRCSPISGHKSVSWYQQVLGQGPQFIFQYYEKEERGRGNFPDRFSARQFPNYSSELNVNALLLGDSALYLCASSLAVGNQPQHFGDGTRLSIL.